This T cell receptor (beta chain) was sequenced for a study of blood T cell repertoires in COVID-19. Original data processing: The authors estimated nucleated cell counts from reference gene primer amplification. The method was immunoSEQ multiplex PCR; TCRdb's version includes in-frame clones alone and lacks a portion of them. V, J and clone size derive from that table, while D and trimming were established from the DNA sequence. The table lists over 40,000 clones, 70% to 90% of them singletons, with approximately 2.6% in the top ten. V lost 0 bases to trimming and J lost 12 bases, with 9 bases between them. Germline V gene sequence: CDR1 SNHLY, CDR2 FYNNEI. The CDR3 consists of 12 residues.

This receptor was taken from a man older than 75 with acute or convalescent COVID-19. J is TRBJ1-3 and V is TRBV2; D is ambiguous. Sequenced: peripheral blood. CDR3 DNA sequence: TGTGCCAGCAGTGAAGCACACACCATCATATATTTT. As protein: CASSEAHTIIYF.